Below are 4 T cell receptor beta chains sequenced from a single sample in a study of blood T cells in healthy people across ages (dated by TCRdb to 2014 to 2015). The library came from 5' RACE. Sequencing used an Illumina HiSeq 2500. A second roughly 7 to 12 cycle PCR used a sample-barcoded 5' primer and a J-beta primer mix. In TCRdb, the public reads were trimmed at Q25 with fastp and aligned with MiXCR, with productive beta chains retained. Here each entry gathers all rows of one CDR3 protein and keeps the most common genes and DNA. The sample contains about 750,000 distinct CDR3 sequences, 50% to 65% of them found a single time. The ten largest account for around 41% of the sample. Sequencing input: blood. Receptors were obtained from a man at least 80 years old in good health.

V and J are TRBV28 and TRBJ2-1; a weak D match, TRBD1 (5 bases). The J call is in doubt because the DNA end fits TRBJ2-7 better. Germline values: CDR1 MDHEN, CDR2 SYDVKM. The CDR3 length is 14 residues. The CDR3 nucleotides read TGTGCCAGCGACAATGGGGCGAACTACAATGAGCAGTACTTC. Amino acid sequence: CASDNGANYNEQYF.

The rearrangement uses TRBV6-5 and TRBJ1-2; D ambiguous. V was trimmed by 5 bases and J by 7 bases, leaving 14 bases between them. CDR1 is MNHEY and CDR2 is SVGAGI in the germline V gene. There are 13 residues in the CDR3. Written as DNA, the CDR3 is TGTGCCAGCAGTCCAATGGACCCTTGTGGCTACACCTTC. This translates into CASSPMDPCGYTF.

Concerning this clonotype: This may arise from a read error, as a much more abundant clone is one base away. The rearrangement uses TRBV24-1 and TRBJ2-7, with 8 bases matching TRBD2. V shed 3 bases, J shed 9 bases, and the junction held 21 bases outside the gene matches. Germline CDR1 is KGHDR and CDR2 is SFDVKD. CDR3 length: 18 amino acids. This CDR3 is CATSDPSGSSGSSLVQYF. The CDR3 bases are TGTGCCACCAGTGATCCCTCCGGTTCCAGCGGGAGCTCCCTCGTGCAGTACTTC.

This sequence joins TRBV12-3 or TRBV12-4 and TRBJ2-1, with TRBD1 identical over 9 bases. Trimming took 3 bases from V and 9 from J; bases not matched to a gene: 6. The length of the CDR3 is 14 residues. In DNA, the CDR3 is TGTGCCAGCAGTTTTAGGGGACAGGGCGGTGAGCAGTTCTTC. Amino acids: CASSFRGQGGEQFF.